These 17 T cell receptor beta chains came from one sample sequenced in a study of blood T cell repertoires in COVID-19. Assay used: immunoSEQ multiplex PCR; TCRdb lists only in-frame clones, some missing. The sample contains about 230,000 clones, about nine tenths of which appear only once. Sequences were obtained from peripheral blood. The receptors shown here come from a woman aged 60-75 years with acute or convalescent COVID-19.

The chain has TRBV18 and TRBJ2-2; possible D gene TRBD2, 6 bases. The ends were cut back, 4 bases at V and 6 bases at J, with 12 bases in the middle. CDR1 is KGHSH and CDR2 is LQKENI in the germline V gene. The CDR3 runs 14 residues. The CDR3, as DNA: TGTGCCAGCTCACAACCCGGAGGGGCCGGGGAGCTGTTTTTT. Translated, it gives CASSQPGGAGELFF. Based on the CDR3 plus reference TRBV18 and TRBJ2-2, the full variable domain is NAGVMQNPRHLVRRRGQEARLRCSPMKGHSHVYWYRQLPEEGLKFMVYLQKENIIDESGMPKERFSAEFPKEGPSILRIQQVVRGDSAAYFCASSQPGGAGELFFGEGSRLTVL.

This rearrangement joins TRBV24-1 to TRBJ1-6, with 7 bases that match TRBD1. Germline V gene sequence: CDR1 KGHDR, CDR2 SFDVKD. The ends lost 9 bases at V and 8 bases at J; junction bases unmatched: 18. CDR3 length: 17 residues. CDR3 protein: CATDPAGQTLQDSPLHF. The CDR3 region has the DNA TGTGCCACCGATCCTGCGGGACAGACACTTCAGGATTCACCCCTCCACTTT.

This rearrangement joins TRBV5-1 to TRBJ2-7; 8 bases line up with TRBD2. The CDR3 is 14 amino acids. Germline V gives CDR1 SGHRS, CDR2 YFSETQ. V was clipped by 5 bases and J by 2 bases; unmatched bases: 6. The chain's CDR3 is CASSREGSPYEQYF. DNA for the CDR3: TGCGCCAGCAGTCGGGAGGGTTCTCCCTACGAGCAGTACTTC.

The sample holds one count of this clone. This chain links TRBV11-3 with TRBJ2-1; 10 nucleotides agree with TRBD2. The germline CDR1 and CDR2 sequences are SGHNT and YENEEA. The CDR3 totals 14 residues. V shed 5 bases, J shed 7 bases, and the junction held 5 bases outside the gene matches. CDR3: CASSVSGGRNEQFF. CDR3 nucleotides: TGTGCCAGCAGCGTTAGCGGGGGGAGGAATGAGCAGTTCTTC.

The genes are TRBV2 and TRBJ1-2, with 7 positions matching TRBD1. The V gene's germline CDR1 is SNHLY and CDR2 FYNNEI. The CDR3 runs 15 residues. With 4 bases clipped from V and 6 bases from J, the junction kept 11 bases outside the gene matches. The CDR3 DNA reads TGTGCCAGCAGTGTAGAAGGACGCAGGGGGGATGGCTACACCTTC. This sequence encodes CASSVEGRRGDGYTF.

This chain uses TRBV19 with TRBJ1-2; 8 nucleotides agree with TRBD1. The germline V gene encodes CDR1 LNHDA and CDR2 SQIVND (reference sequence). V dropped 6 bases and J dropped 5; count of bases not matched to a gene: 11. CDR3 length: 15 amino acids. The CDR3 region has the DNA TGTGCCAGTAGACTAGAAGGACAGGGAAGGTATGGCTACACCTTC. Its translation is CASRLEGQGRYGYTF.

The chain uses TRBV27 and TRBJ2-7; D might be TRBD2 (5 bases). CDR1 and CDR2 (germline): MNHEY, SMNVEV (reference sequence). This CDR3 is built from 13 residues. With 5 bases removed from V and 3 bases from J, the gap between germline ends came to 11 bases. In nucleotides, the CDR3 is TGTGCCAGCAGTGGTACTAGTAACTACGAGCAGTACTTC. Its translation is CASSGTSNYEQYF.

The chain joins TRBV3-1 (or the pseudogene TRBV3-2) to TRBJ1-3, with D maybe TRBD1 (5 bases). Germline lookup yields CDR1 LGHDT and CDR2 YNNKEL (reference sequence). This CDR3 is 13 amino acids long. Between the trimmed V and J ends, which lost 4 bases and 4 bases, there was a span of 8 bases. CDR3 residues: CASSRRTGNTIYF. The CDR3 bases are TGTGCCAGCAGCCGCCGGACAGGAAACACCATATATTTT.

This clone was detected only once. This sequence joins TRBV19 and TRBJ2-5; 8 nucleotides align to TRBD1. Germline V gives CDR1 LNHDA, CDR2 SQIVND (reference sequence). CDR3 length: 14 amino acids. V lost 4 bases, J lost 5 bases, and 6 bases stayed unmatched. This chain's CDR3 is CASSTHRGRETQYF. The CDR3 nucleotides are TGTGCCAGTAGTACCCACAGGGGGAGGGAGACCCAGTACTTC.

In this sample, this clone turned up once. This chain joins TRBV29-1 and TRBJ2-7, with 8 bases that match TRBD1. This CDR3 spans 15 amino acids. The germline V gene encodes CDR1 SQVTM and CDR2 ANQGSEA. V was clipped by 5 bases and J by 0 bases; unmatched bases: 9. CDR3 nucleotides: TGCAGCGTTCCTTGGACAGGGCCGAGCTCCTACGAGCAGTACTTC. Protein sequence: CSVPWTGPSSYEQYF.

The V call is TRBV6-6, the J call TRBJ2-3, with 10 bases lining up with TRBD2. The CDR3 runs to 16 residues. Germline CDR1 and CDR2: MNHNY and SVGAGI (reference sequence). The V and J ends lost 6 bases and 0 bases, in that order; junction bases with no gene match: 6. The CDR3 coding sequence is TGTGCCAGCAGGACCAGCGGGGGGGGGAGCACAGATACGCAGTATTTT. This encodes CASRTSGGGSTDTQYF.

The genes are TRBV11-2 and TRBJ1-4; D gene unclear. Trimming shortened V by 2 bases and J by 8 bases, and 9 bases separated the two germline ends. Germline assignment: CDR1 SGHAT and CDR2 FQNNGV. This CDR3 is built from 13 residues. Here the CDR3 DNA reads TGTGCCAGCAGCTTAAGCCGGTTCGAAAAACTGTTTTTT. Translating it yields CASSLSRFEKLFF.

This chain uses TRBV28 with TRBJ2-7; 7 bases fit TRBD2. Germline V gives CDR1 MDHEN, CDR2 SYDVKM. Trimming at V came to 6 bases and at J to 3 bases, leaving 17 bases not matched to a gene. The CDR3 spans 17 residues. CDR3 bases: TGTGCCAGCAGCCCTCTCCGTGAGCGGGACCTCCTCTACGAGCAGTACTTC. Translated, it gives CASSPLRERDLLYEQYF.

V usage is TRBV3-1 (or the pseudogene TRBV3-2) and J usage is TRBJ1-4; 7 nucleotides agree with TRBD1. Looked up from germline, CDR1 is LGHDT and CDR2 is YNNKEL (reference sequence). Unmatched junction bases numbered 8, after V lost 1 base and J lost 6 bases. The length of the CDR3 is 16 residues. The CDR3 DNA sequence: TGTGCCAGCAGCCAAGCGTTAGGGCAGGGGGATGAAAAACTGTTTTTT. Protein product: CASSQALGQGDEKLFF.

V gene TRBV12-3 or TRBV12-4 combines with J gene TRBJ1-1; 8 bases map to TRBD1. The J segment lost 12 bases and the V segment lost 6 bases, leaving 12 bases of the junction unmatched. This CDR3 has 13 residues. The CDR3 coding sequence is TGTGCCAGCAGCTCCACAGGGGGAGGGTCGACTTTCTTT. Its protein product is CASSSTGGGSTFF.

The chain uses TRBV5-1 and TRBJ2-4; 11 positions match TRBD2. Germline values: CDR1 SGHRS, CDR2 YFSETQ. Trimming at V came to 4 bases and at J to 6 bases, leaving 6 bases not matched to a gene. This CDR3 is built from 15 residues. The chain's CDR3 is CASSIAGGLRNIQYF. DNA of the CDR3: TGCGCCAGCAGCATAGCGGGGGGGCTGCGAAACATTCAGTACTTC.

The rearrangement links TRBV11-2 to TRBJ2-7, with 9 bases fitting TRBD1. The CDR3 is 14 amino acids. J gave up 7 bases and V 6 bases, and 10 bases lay outside the gene matches. Per the germline V gene, CDR1 is SGHAT and CDR2 is FQNNGV. The CDR3 sequence is CASSPDRGHGEQYF. The DNA for the CDR3 is TGTGCCAGCAGTCCGGACAGGGGTCATGGGGAGCAGTACTTC.